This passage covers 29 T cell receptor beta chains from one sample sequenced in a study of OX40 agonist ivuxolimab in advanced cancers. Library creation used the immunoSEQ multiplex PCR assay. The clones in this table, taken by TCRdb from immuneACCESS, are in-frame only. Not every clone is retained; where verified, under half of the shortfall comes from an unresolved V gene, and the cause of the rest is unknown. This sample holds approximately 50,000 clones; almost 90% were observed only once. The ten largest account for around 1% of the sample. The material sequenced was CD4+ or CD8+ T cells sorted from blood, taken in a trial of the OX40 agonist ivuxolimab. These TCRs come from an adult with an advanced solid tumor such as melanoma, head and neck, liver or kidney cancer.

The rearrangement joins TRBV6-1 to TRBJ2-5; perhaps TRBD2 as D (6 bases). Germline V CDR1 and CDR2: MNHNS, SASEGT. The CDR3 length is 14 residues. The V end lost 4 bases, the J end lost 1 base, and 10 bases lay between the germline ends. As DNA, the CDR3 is TGTGCCAGCAGTGTTCAGACTAGCCAAGAGACCCAGTACTTC. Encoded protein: CASSVQTSQETQYF.

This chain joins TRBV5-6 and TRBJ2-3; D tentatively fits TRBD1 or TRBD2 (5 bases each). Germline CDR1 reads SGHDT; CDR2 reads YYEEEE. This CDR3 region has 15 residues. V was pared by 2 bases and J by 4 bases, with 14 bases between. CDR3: CASSFGAPRSDTQYF. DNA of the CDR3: TGTGCCAGCAGCTTCGGGGCGCCTCGGTCAGATACGCAGTATTTT.

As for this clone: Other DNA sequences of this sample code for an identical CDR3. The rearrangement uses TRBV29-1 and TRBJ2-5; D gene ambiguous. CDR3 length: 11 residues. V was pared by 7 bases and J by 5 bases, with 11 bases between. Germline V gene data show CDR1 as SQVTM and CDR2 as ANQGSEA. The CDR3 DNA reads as TGCAGCGCGGCCGGCGAGGAGACCCAGTACTTC. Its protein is CSAAGEETQYF.

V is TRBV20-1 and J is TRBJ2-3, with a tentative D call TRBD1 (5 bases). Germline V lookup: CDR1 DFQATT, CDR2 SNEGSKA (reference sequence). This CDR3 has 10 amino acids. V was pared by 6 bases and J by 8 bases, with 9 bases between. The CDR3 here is CSAPQGTQYF. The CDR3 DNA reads TGCAGTGCGCCTCAGGGTACGCAGTATTTT.

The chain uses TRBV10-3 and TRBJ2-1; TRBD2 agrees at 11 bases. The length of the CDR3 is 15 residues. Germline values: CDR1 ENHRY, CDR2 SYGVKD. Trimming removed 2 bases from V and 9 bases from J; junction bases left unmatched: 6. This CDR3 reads CAISEASGRITEQFF. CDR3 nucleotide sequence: TGTGCCATCAGTGAGGCTAGCGGGAGGATCACTGAGCAGTTCTTC.

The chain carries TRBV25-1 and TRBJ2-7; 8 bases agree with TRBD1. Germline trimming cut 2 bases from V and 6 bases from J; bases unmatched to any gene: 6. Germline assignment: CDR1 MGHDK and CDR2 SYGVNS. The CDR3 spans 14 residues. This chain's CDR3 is CASSEGAGGSEQYF. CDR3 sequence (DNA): TGTGCCAGCAGTGAAGGGGCAGGGGGCAGCGAGCAGTACTTC.

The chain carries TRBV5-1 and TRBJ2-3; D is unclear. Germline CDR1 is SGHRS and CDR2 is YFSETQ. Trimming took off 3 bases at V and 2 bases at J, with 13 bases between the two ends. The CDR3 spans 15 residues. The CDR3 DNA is TGCGCCAGCAGCTCGGGCGGACGAACCACAGATACGCAGTATTTT. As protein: CASSSGGRTTDTQYF.

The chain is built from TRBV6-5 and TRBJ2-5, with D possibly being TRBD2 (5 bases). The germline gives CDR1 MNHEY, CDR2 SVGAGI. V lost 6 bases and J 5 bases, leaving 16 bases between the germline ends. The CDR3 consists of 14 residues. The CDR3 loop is CASSPSYRGETQYF. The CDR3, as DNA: TGTGCCAGCAGCCCCTCTTATAGAGGGGAGACCCAGTACTTC.

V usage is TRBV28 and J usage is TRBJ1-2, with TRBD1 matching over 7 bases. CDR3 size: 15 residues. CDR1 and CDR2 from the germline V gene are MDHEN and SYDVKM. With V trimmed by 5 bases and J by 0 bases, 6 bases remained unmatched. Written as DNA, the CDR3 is TGTGCCAGCAGTGACGGGACAGCTCCTAACTATGGCTACACCTTC. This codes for CASSDGTAPNYGYTF.

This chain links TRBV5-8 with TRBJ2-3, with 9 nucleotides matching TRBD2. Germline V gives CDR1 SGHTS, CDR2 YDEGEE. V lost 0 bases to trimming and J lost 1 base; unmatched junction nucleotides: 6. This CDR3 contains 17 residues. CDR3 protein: CASSLGSSGTRTDTQYF. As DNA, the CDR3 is TGTGCCAGCAGCTTGGGGTCTAGCGGGACCCGCACAGATACGCAGTATTTT.

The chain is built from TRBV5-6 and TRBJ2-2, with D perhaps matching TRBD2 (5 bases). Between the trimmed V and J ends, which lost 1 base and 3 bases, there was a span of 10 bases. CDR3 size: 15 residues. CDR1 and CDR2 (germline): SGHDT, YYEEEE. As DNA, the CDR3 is TGTGCCAGCAGCTTGCGGGGAACCTACACCGGGGAGCTGTTTTTT. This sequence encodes CASSLRGTYTGELFF.

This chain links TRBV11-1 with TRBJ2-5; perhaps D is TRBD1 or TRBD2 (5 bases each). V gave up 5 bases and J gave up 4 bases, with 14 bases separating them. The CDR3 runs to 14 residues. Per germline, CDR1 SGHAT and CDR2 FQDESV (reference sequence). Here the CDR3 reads CASSATRGGETQYF. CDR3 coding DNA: TGTGCCAGCAGCGCAACCCGTGGGGGAGAGACCCAGTACTTC.

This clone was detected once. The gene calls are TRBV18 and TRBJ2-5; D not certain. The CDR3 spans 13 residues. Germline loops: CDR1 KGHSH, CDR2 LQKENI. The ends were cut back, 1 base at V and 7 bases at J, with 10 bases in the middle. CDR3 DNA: TGTGCCAGCTCACCACGGAATGGCGGGACCCAGTACTTC. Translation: CASSPRNGGTQYF.

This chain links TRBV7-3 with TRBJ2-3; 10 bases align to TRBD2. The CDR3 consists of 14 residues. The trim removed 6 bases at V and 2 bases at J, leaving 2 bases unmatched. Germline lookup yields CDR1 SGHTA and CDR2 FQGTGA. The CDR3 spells CASRLAGNTDTQYF. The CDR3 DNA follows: TGTGCCAGCAGACTAGCGGGGAACACAGATACGCAGTATTTT.

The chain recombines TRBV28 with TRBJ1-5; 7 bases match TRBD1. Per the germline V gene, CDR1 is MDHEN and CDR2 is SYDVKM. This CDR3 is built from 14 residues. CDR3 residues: CAGGAANSNQPQHF. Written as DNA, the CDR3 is TGTGCAGGGGGCGCGGCTAATAGCAATCAGCCCCAGCATTTT.

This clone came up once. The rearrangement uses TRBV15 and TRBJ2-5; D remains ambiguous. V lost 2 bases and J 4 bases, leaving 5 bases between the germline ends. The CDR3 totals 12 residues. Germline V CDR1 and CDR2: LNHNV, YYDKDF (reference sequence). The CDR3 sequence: CATSRTRETQYF. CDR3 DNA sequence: TGTGCCACCAGCAGAACCAGAGAGACCCAGTACTTC.

CDR3 protein: CASSPGQNQPQHF. The CDR3 bases are TGTGCCAGCAGCCCAGGACAAAATCAGCCCCAGCATTTT. The rearrangement joins TRBV7-6 to TRBJ1-5, with D perhaps matching TRBD1 (5 bases). The CDR3 loop spans 13 amino acids. Germline V gene sequence: CDR1 SGHVS, CDR2 FNYEAQ. V lost 5 bases and J 4 bases, leaving 9 bases between the germline ends. Full variable domain (remainder filled in from reference TRBV7-6 and TRBJ1-5): GAGVSQSPRYKVTKRGQDVALRCDPISGHVSLYWYRQALGQGPEFLTYFNYEAQQDKSGLPNDRFSAERPEGSISTLTIQRTEQRDSAMYRCASSPGQNQPQHFGDGTRLSIL.

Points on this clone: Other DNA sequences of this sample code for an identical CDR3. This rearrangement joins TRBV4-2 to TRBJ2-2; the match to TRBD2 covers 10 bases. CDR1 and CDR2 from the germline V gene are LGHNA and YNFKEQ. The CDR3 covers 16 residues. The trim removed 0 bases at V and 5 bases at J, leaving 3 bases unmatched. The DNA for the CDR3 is TGTGCCAGCAGCCAAGAAAGCGGGAGGGGGACCGGGGAGCTGTTTTTT. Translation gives CASSQESGRGTGELFF.

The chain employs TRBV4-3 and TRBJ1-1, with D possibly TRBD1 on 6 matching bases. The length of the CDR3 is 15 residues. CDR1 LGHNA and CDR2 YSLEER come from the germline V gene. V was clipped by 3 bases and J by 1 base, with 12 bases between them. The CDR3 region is CASSQNRVANTEAFF. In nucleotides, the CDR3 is TGCGCCAGCAGCCAGAACAGGGTGGCGAACACTGAAGCTTTCTTT.

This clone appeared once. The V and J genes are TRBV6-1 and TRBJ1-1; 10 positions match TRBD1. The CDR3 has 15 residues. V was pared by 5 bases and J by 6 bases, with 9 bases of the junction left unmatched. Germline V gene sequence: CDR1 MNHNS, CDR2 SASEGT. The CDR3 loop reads CASSNYRQGAPEAFF. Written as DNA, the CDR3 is TGTGCCAGCAGTAATTACCGACAGGGGGCCCCTGAAGCTTTCTTT.

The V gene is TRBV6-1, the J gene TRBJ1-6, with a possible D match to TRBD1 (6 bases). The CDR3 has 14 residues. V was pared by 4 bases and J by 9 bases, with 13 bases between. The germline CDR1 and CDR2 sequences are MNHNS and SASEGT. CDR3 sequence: CASSGHREGSPLHF. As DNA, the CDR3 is TGTGCCAGCAGTGGACACAGGGAGGGTTCACCCCTCCACTTT.

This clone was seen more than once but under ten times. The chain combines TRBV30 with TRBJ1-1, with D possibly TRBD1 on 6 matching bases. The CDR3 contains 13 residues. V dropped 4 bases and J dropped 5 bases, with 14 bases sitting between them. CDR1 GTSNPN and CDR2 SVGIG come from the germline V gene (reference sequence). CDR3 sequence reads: CAWKGGGRTEAFF. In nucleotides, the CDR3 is TGTGCCTGGAAGGGAGGGGGAAGGACTGAAGCTTTCTTT.

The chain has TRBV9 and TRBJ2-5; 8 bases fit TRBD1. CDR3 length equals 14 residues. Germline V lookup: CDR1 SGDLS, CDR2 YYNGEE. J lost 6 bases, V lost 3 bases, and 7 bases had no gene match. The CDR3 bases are TGTGCCAGCAGCGGCCAGGGGGCGGCGAAGACCCAGTACTTC. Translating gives CASSGQGAAKTQYF.

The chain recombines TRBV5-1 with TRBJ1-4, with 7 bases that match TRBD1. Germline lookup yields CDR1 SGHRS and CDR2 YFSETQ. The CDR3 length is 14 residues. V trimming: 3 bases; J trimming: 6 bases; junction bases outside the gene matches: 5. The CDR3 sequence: CASSSTGVYEKLFF. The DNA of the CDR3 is TGCGCCAGCAGCTCTACAGGGGTTTATGAAAAACTGTTTTTT.

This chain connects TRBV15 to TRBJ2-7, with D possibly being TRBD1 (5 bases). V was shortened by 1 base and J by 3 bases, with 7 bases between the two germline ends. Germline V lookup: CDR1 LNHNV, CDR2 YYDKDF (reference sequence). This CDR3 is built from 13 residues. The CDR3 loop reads CATSRVDSYEQYF. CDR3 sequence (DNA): TGTGCCACCAGCAGAGTCGACAGCTACGAGCAGTACTTC.

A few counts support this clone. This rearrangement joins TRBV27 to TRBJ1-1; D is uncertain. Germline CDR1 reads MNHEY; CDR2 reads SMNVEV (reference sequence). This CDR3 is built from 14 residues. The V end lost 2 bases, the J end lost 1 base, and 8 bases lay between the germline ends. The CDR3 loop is CASSLLTRNTEAFF. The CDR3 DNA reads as TGTGCCAGCAGTTTACTTACCAGGAACACTGAAGCTTTCTTT.

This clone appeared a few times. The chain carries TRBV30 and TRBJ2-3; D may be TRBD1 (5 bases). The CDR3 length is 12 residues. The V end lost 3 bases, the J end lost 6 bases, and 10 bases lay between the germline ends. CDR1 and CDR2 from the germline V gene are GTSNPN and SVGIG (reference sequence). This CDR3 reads CAWSVPGDTQYF. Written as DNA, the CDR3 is TGTGCCTGGAGCGTCCCAGGGGATACGCAGTATTTT.

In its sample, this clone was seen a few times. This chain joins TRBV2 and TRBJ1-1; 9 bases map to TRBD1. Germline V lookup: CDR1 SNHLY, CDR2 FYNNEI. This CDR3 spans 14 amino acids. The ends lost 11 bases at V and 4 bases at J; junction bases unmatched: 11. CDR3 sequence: CAGQQGAYPTEAFF. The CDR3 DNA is TGTGCCGGCCAACAGGGGGCCTATCCCACTGAAGCTTTCTTT.

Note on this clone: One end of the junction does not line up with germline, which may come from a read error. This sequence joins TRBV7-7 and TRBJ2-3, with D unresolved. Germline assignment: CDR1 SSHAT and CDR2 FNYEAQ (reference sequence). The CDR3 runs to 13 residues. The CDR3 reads CASSLARSDTQYF. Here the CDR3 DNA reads TGTGCTAGCAGCTTAGCCCGATCAGATACGCAGTATTTT.